Listed below are T cell receptor beta chains from one sample, sequenced in a study of vaccination and CD4 T cells after COVID-19. These receptors lack a known antigen. A single record per CDR3 protein comes from TCRdb applying MiXCR to the PCR reads. The sample shows about 7,100 distinct CDR3 sequences, around 70% of them seen only once. The sample consisted of CD4+ T cells from blood, cultured in vitro. The receptors here all came from a human donor who had recovered from COVID-19. CDR3s include the opening cysteine and the closing phenylalanine or tryptophan. The D gene is left open where the match is weak. Clone sizes are given selectively: once, few, many, or a class where the clone is expanded.

D gene: .
CDR3 length: 14
clone size: large
V gene: TRBV24-1
J gene: TRBJ2-5
CDR3 protein: CATSDPRRGQTQYF
CDR3 DNA: TGTGCCACCAGTGATCCCCGCAGGGGACAGACCCAGTACTTC

D gene: .
CDR3 length: 14
clone size: .
V gene: TRBV7-9
J gene: TRBJ2-7
CDR3 protein: CASSLQGGIGEQYF
CDR3 DNA: TGTGCCAGCAGCTTGCAGGGTGGAATCGGGGAGCAGTACTTC

D gene: TRBD1
CDR3 length: 13
clone size: .
V gene: TRBV6-1
J gene: TRBJ1-2
CDR3 protein: CASSETGVYGYTF
CDR3 DNA: TGTGCCAGCAGCGAGACAGGGGTCTATGGCTACACCTTC

D gene: .
CDR3 length: 15
clone size: .
V gene: TRBV27
J gene: TRBJ2-3
CDR3 protein: CASSIARLSTDTQYF
CDR3 DNA: TGTGCCAGCAGTATAGCGCGCCTTAGCACAGATACGCAGTATTTT

D gene: TRBD2
CDR3 length: 16
clone size: .
V gene: TRBV6-2/TRBV6-3
J gene: TRBJ2-1
CDR3 protein: CASGSQLAGDYNEQFF
CDR3 DNA: TGTGCCAGCGGCTCTCAACTAGCGGGCGACTACAATGAGCAGTTCTTC

D gene: TRBD1
CDR3 length: 15
clone size: .
V gene: TRBV28
J gene: TRBJ1-5
CDR3 protein: CASSNRGGSNQPQHF
CDR3 DNA: TGTGCCAGCAGCAACAGGGGAGGTAGCAATCAGCCCCAGCATTTT

D gene: .
CDR3 length: 14
clone size: few
V gene: TRBV6-5
J gene: TRBJ2-3
CDR3 protein: CASSYRVGTDTQYF
CDR3 DNA: TGTGCCAGCAGTTACCGTGTGGGCACAGATACGCAGTATTTT

D gene: TRBD2
CDR3 length: 14
clone size: .
V gene: TRBV10-3
J gene: TRBJ2-3
CDR3 protein: CAISGGRETDTPYF
CDR3 DNA: TGTGCCATCAGTGGAGGGAGGGAGACAGATACGCCGTATTTT

D gene: TRBD1
CDR3 length: 15
clone size: .
V gene: TRBV20-1
J gene: TRBJ1-5
CDR3 protein: CSARAGGAYNQPQHF
CDR3 DNA: TGCAGTGCCCGGGCAGGGGGGGCCTACAATCAGCCCCAGCATTTT

D gene: TRBD1
CDR3 length: 15
clone size: .
V gene: TRBV6-1
J gene: TRBJ1-2
CDR3 protein: CASSHRGQPSSGYTF
CDR3 DNA: TGTGCCAGCAGTCACCGGGGACAGCCCTCTAGTGGCTACACCTTC

D gene: .
CDR3 length: 14
clone size: .
V gene: TRBV6-1
J gene: TRBJ1-5
CDR3 protein: CASSEVRAGQPQHF
CDR3 DNA: TGTGCCAGCAGTGAAGTTCGGGCAGGCCAGCCCCAGCATTTT

D gene: TRBD2
CDR3 length: 14
clone size: .
V gene: TRBV6-2/TRBV6-3
J gene: TRBJ2-3
CDR3 protein: CASRRTSGTDTQYF
CDR3 DNA: TGTGCCAGCAGAAGGACTAGCGGGACAGATACGCAGTATTTT

D gene: TRBD1
CDR3 length: 12
clone size: .
V gene: TRBV6-1
J gene: TRBJ1-2
CDR3 protein: CASSQGANGYTF
CDR3 DNA: TGTGCCAGCAGTCAGGGGGCGAATGGCTACACCTTC

D gene: .
CDR3 length: 18
clone size: few
V gene: TRBV6-1
J gene: TRBJ2-1
CDR3 protein: CASSLRHGQTSSYNEQFF
CDR3 DNA: TGTGCCAGCAGCCTAAGACACGGACAGACAAGCTCCTACAATGAGCAGTTCTTC

D gene: .
CDR3 length: 15
clone size: .
V gene: TRBV30
J gene: TRBJ1-5
CDR3 protein: CAWSGGWTGNQPQHF
CDR3 DNA: TGTGCCTGGAGTGGGGGATGGACCGGCAATCAGCCCCAGCATTTT

D gene: TRBD2
CDR3 length: 14
clone size: .
V gene: TRBV14
J gene: TRBJ2-1
CDR3 protein: CARVTLAVYNEQFF
CDR3 DNA: TGTGCCAGGGTGACACTAGCGGTCTACAATGAGCAGTTCTTC

D gene: TRBD1
CDR3 length: 13
clone size: .
V gene: TRBV11-2
J gene: TRBJ1-2
CDR3 protein: CASRGTGTDGSTF
CDR3 DNA: TGTGCCAGCCGGGGCACCGGGACAGACGGCTCGACCTTC

D gene: .
CDR3 length: 16
clone size: few
V gene: TRBV12-3/TRBV12-4
J gene: TRBJ2-3
CDR3 protein: CASTGKGPISTDTQYF
CDR3 DNA: TGTGCCAGCACCGGGAAGGGACCCATTAGCACAGATACGCAGTATTTT

D gene: .
CDR3 length: 15
clone size: medium-sized
V gene: TRBV7-2
J gene: TRBJ2-5
CDR3 protein: CASSRSTGRMETQYF
CDR3 DNA: TGTGCCAGCAGCCGGTCGACAGGGAGGATGGAGACCCAGTACTTC

D gene: .
CDR3 length: 13
clone size: .
V gene: TRBV10-1
J gene: TRBJ1-1
CDR3 protein: CASSERGVTEAFF
CDR3 DNA: TGCGCCAGCAGCGAAAGGGGAGTCACTGAAGCTTTCTTT

D gene: TRBD1
CDR3 length: 13
clone size: .
V gene: TRBV7-8
J gene: TRBJ2-7
CDR3 protein: CASSRLRGQEQYF
CDR3 DNA: TGTGCCAGCAGCCGGCTCAGGGGGCAGGAGCAGTACTTC

D gene: TRBD1
CDR3 length: 15
clone size: .
V gene: TRBV7-3
J gene: TRBJ1-1
CDR3 protein: CASSSSGTANTEAFF
CDR3 DNA: TGTGCCAGCAGCTCTTCCGGGACAGCGAACACTGAAGCTTTCTTT

D gene: TRBD1
CDR3 length: 15
clone size: .
V gene: TRBV20-1
J gene: TRBJ1-5
CDR3 protein: CSARTGEYSNQPQHF
CDR3 DNA: TGCAGTGCTAGGACAGGGGAGTATAGCAATCAGCCCCAGCATTTT

D gene: .
CDR3 length: 16
clone size: .
V gene: TRBV7-2
J gene: TRBJ2-3
CDR3 protein: CASSLGVSPSTDTQYF
CDR3 DNA: TGTGCCAGCAGCTTAGGAGTTAGCCCTAGCACAGATACGCAGTATTTT

D gene: .
CDR3 length: 16
clone size: once
V gene: TRBV19
J gene: TRBJ1-5
CDR3 protein: CASALGGGINNQPQHF
CDR3 DNA: TGTGCCAGTGCCCTGGGGGGAGGGATAAACAATCAGCCCCAGCATTTT

D gene: .
CDR3 length: 12
clone size: .
V gene: TRBV7-9
J gene: TRBJ1-5
CDR3 protein: CASSPDGFPQHF
CDR3 DNA: TGTGCCAGCAGCCCTGACGGATTCCCACAGCATTTT

D gene: TRBD2
CDR3 length: 15
clone size: .
V gene: TRBV28
J gene: TRBJ2-5
CDR3 protein: CASSRTSGDQETQYF
CDR3 DNA: TGTGCCAGCAGCCGGACTAGCGGGGATCAAGAGACCCAGTACTTC

D gene: .
CDR3 length: 16
clone size: .
V gene: TRBV7-2
J gene: TRBJ1-6
CDR3 protein: CASSLGSRGYNSPLHF
CDR3 DNA: TGTGCCAGCAGCTTAGGATCTCGGGGTTATAATTCACCCCTCCACTTT

D gene: .
CDR3 length: 15
clone size: few
V gene: TRBV6-1
J gene: TRBJ1-1
CDR3 protein: CASSDPQGWDTEAFF
CDR3 DNA: TGTGCCAGCAGTGACCCCCAGGGGTGGGACACTGAAGCTTTCTTT

D gene: .
CDR3 length: 14
clone size: .
V gene: TRBV7-9
J gene: TRBJ1-5
CDR3 protein: CASSLGGFRQPQHF
CDR3 DNA: TGTGCCAGCAGCTTAGGGGGGTTTCGGCAGCCCCAGCATTTT

D gene: .
CDR3 length: 16
clone size: .
V gene: TRBV7-8
J gene: TRBJ2-2
CDR3 protein: CASSTSRDPRAGELFF
CDR3 DNA: TGTGCCAGCAGCACGTCCCGGGACCCCCGGGCCGGGGAGCTGTTTTTT

D gene: .
CDR3 length: 14
clone size: .
V gene: TRBV15
J gene: TRBJ1-5
CDR3 protein: CATSRVGNNQPQHF
CDR3 DNA: TGTGCCACCAGCAGAGTGGGGAACAATCAGCCCCAGCATTTT

D gene: .
CDR3 length: 15
clone size: .
V gene: TRBV20-1
J gene: TRBJ2-1
CDR3 protein: CSAPTRGGASDEQFF
CDR3 DNA: TGCAGTGCCCCTACTCGTGGGGGGGCAAGCGATGAGCAGTTCTTC

D gene: TRBD1
CDR3 length: 15
clone size: .
V gene: TRBV7-4
J gene: TRBJ1-2
CDR3 protein: CASWTTGQSTNGYTF
CDR3 DNA: TGTGCCAGCTGGACGACGGGACAGAGTACCAATGGCTACACCTTC

D gene: TRBD2
CDR3 length: 12
clone size: once
V gene: TRBV24-1
J gene: TRBJ2-4
CDR3 protein: CATSDAGTSKYF
CDR3 DNA: TGTGCCACCAGTGATGCCGGGACTAGCAAGTACTTC

D gene: TRBD1
CDR3 length: 14
clone size: .
V gene: TRBV5-1
J gene: TRBJ2-7
CDR3 protein: CASRMGTGGSEQYF
CDR3 DNA: TGCGCCAGCAGGATGGGGACAGGGGGCTCCGAGCAGTACTTC

D gene: .
CDR3 length: 11
clone size: .
V gene: TRBV6-1
J gene: TRBJ2-1
CDR3 protein: CASGTLGEQFF
CDR3 DNA: TGTGCCAGTGGGACTCTAGGTGAGCAGTTCTTC

D gene: .
CDR3 length: 12
clone size: .
V gene: TRBV6-4
J gene: TRBJ1-2
CDR3 protein: CASSDSGYGYTF
CDR3 DNA: TGTGCCAGCAGTGACTCTGGCTATGGCTACACCTTC

D gene: TRBD1
CDR3 length: 15
clone size: .
V gene: TRBV20-1
J gene: TRBJ1-2
CDR3 protein: CSARTVGQGGYGYTF
CDR3 DNA: TGCAGTGCTAGAACGGTGGGACAGGGAGGCTATGGCTACACCTTC

D gene: TRBD2
CDR3 length: 15
clone size: few
V gene: TRBV7-3
J gene: TRBJ2-7
CDR3 protein: CASSLTSGRAGEQYF
CDR3 DNA: TGTGCCAGCAGCTTAACTAGCGGGAGGGCGGGCGAGCAGTACTTC

D gene: .
CDR3 length: 13
clone size: .
V gene: TRBV7-2
J gene: TRBJ1-1
CDR3 protein: CASSLDSHTEAFF
CDR3 DNA: TGTGCCAGCAGCCTGGACAGTCACACTGAAGCTTTCTTT

D gene: .
CDR3 length: 15
clone size: large
V gene: TRBV5-4
J gene: TRBJ1-2
CDR3 protein: CASSFSQGRGYGYTF
CDR3 DNA: TGTGCCAGCAGCTTCTCACAGGGACGGGGCTATGGCTACACCTTC

D gene: .
CDR3 length: 16
clone size: .
V gene: TRBV7-9
J gene: TRBJ2-5
CDR3 protein: CASSLASLRGRETQYF
CDR3 DNA: TGTGCCAGCAGCTTAGCTTCTCTAAGGGGGAGAGAGACCCAGTACTTC

D gene: .
CDR3 length: 15
clone size: .
V gene: TRBV6-2/TRBV6-3
J gene: TRBJ1-5
CDR3 protein: CASSVGNRGNQPQHF
CDR3 DNA: TGTGCCAGCAGTGTAGGGAATAGAGGCAATCAGCCCCAGCATTTT

D gene: TRBD2
CDR3 length: 16
clone size: .
V gene: TRBV7-2
J gene: TRBJ2-5
CDR3 protein: CASSPRTSGRGGTQYF
CDR3 DNA: TGTGCCAGCAGCCCAAGGACTAGCGGGAGAGGGGGGACCCAGTACTTC

D gene: TRBD1
CDR3 length: 12
clone size: .
V gene: TRBV20-1
J gene: TRBJ1-2
CDR3 protein: CSAPPTGWGYTF
CDR3 DNA: TGCAGTGCTCCCCCGACAGGGTGGGGCTACACCTTC

D gene: TRBD1
CDR3 length: 15
clone size: .
V gene: TRBV6-1
J gene: TRBJ1-5
CDR3 protein: CASSLDRGGNQPQHF
CDR3 DNA: TGTGCCAGCAGCCTAGACAGGGGTGGCAATCAGCCCCAGCATTTT

D gene: .
CDR3 length: 14
clone size: .
V gene: TRBV20-1
J gene: TRBJ1-5
CDR3 protein: CSARGLTRVMAQHF
CDR3 DNA: TGCAGTGCTAGAGGGTTGACAAGGGTAATGGCCCAGCATTTT

D gene: .
CDR3 length: 14
clone size: few
V gene: TRBV15
J gene: TRBJ1-5
CDR3 protein: CATSRGTQGKGQHF
CDR3 DNA: TGTGCCACCAGCAGAGGGACACAGGGCAAAGGCCAGCATTTT

D gene: .
CDR3 length: 16
clone size: .
V gene: TRBV7-2
J gene: TRBJ1-2
CDR3 protein: CASSLERRSYDYGYTF
CDR3 DNA: TGTGCCAGCAGCCTTGAAAGGCGGTCGTACGACTATGGCTACACCTTC

D gene: .
CDR3 length: 12
clone size: .
V gene: TRBV30
J gene: TRBJ1-6
CDR3 protein: CAWSGINSPLHF
CDR3 DNA: TGTGCCTGGAGTGGGATTAATTCACCCCTCCACTTT

D gene: .
CDR3 length: 15
clone size: .
V gene: TRBV6-5
J gene: TRBJ1-5
CDR3 protein: CASSYGGDSNQPQHF
CDR3 DNA: TGTGCCAGCAGTTACGGAGGGGATAGCAATCAGCCCCAGCATTTT